This TCR beta chain was identified during a study of CD8+CD57+ T cells in acquired aplastic anemia. Turning to the study itself: Isolated CD4+ and CD8+ cells, once sorted, yielded DNA averaging roughly 3 ug.

The TCR beta profiling, which covered VDJ combination and CDR3 sequence, was carried out using genomic DNA as the template. TCRdb used MiXCR to reprocess the reads, holding one entry per CDR3 protein. This sample carries 89,000 or so distinct CDR3 sequences, roughly two thirds of them seen once, and the ten largest clones take over 55%. Before being chosen for sequencing, patients had shown CD8+CD57+ cell expansion by flow cytometry. Therapy had not been given to patients before blood sampling. Study results and limitations: CD8+ Simpson's diversity did not differ significantly between patients and controls.

Comment on this clonotype: Its antigen is undetermined.

The CDR3 loop spans 13 amino acids. CDR1 is ENHRY, CDR2 SYGVKD, per germline. Trimming shortened V by 4 bases and J by 7 bases, and 13 bases separated the two germline ends. The clonotype comes from a human donor with aplastic anemia. The chain recombines TRBV10-3 with TRBJ1-2; a possible D gene is TRBD1 (6 bases). The sample consisted of sorted CD4+, CD8+, or CD8+CD57+ T cells (not recorded which) from PBMCs. The CDR3 nucleotides read TGTGCCATCAGTGCGGGGGCAGTAAGTGGCTACACCTTC. Amino acids: CAISAGAVSGYTF.